This T cell receptor beta chain was recorded in a study of blood T cell repertoires in COVID-19. Turning to the study itself: From T cells, B-cell-depleted T cells, or PBMCs came the material, which was cDNA or gDNA.

Individuals aged roughly 18 to 95 years were recruited from about two dozen US areas. Cohorts were determined from participant-reported clinical history. This clone was seen once. How the authors handled the data: The assay estimated nucleated cells by amplifying reference gene primers. Clones were read by immunoSEQ multiplex PCR, and TCRdb kept only the in-frame ones, dropping some. The V and J calls and clone size are taken from that table; D and trimming were inferred from the DNA. The sample has 210,000 or so clones, roughly nine tenths seen once. The CDR3 runs 15 residues. Trimming took 3 bases from V and 5 from J; bases not matched to a gene: 6. The germline CDR1 and CDR2 sequences are DFQATT and SNEGSKA (reference sequence).

This chain links TRBV20-1 with TRBJ2-3; 12 nucleotides agree with TRBD2. The TCR sequence derives from a woman aged 45 to 65 in a cohort exposed to, infected with or recovered from COVID-19 (not recorded which). The sequencing sample was made of PBMCs or T cells enriched from blood (not recorded which). In DNA form, the CDR3 reads TGCAGTGCTAGTCCTAGCGGGGGGGCCGGAGATACGCAGTATTTT. Its translation is CSASPSGGAGDTQYF.